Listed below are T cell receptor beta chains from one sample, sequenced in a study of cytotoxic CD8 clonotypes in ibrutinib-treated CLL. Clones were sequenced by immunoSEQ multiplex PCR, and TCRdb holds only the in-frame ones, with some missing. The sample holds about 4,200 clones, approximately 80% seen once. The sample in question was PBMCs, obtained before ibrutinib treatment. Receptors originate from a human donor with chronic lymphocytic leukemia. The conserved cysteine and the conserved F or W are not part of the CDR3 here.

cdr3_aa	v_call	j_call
ASSQGYGLAGEEFSYNEQF	TRBV4-1	TRBJ2-1
ASSVGPEQF	TRBV9	TRBJ2-1
ASRPDSYNEQF	TRBV28	TRBJ2-1
ASSNTDTQY	TRBV7-9	TRBJ2-3
ASSSGLAGGGEQF	TRBV11-1	TRBJ2-1
AWSVLLAGGTDTQY	TRBV30	TRBJ2-3
ASSSDRGSQPQH	TRBV6-5	TRBJ1-5
ASSLDGASTDTQY	TRBV5-1	TRBJ2-3
ASSQSGLNTEAF	TRBV18	TRBJ1-1
AISDGGSTDTQY	TRBV10-3	TRBJ2-3